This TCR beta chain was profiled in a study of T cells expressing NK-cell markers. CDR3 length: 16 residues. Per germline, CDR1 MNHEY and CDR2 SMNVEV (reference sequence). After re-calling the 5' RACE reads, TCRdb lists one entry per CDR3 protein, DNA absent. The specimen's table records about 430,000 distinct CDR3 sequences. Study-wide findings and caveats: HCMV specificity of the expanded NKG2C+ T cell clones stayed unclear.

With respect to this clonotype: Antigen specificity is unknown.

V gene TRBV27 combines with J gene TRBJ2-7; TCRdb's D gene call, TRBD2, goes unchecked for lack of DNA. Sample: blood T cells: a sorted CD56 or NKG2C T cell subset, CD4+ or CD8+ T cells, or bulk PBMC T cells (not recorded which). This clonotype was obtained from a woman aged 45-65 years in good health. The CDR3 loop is CASSLRLAGEGYEQYF.